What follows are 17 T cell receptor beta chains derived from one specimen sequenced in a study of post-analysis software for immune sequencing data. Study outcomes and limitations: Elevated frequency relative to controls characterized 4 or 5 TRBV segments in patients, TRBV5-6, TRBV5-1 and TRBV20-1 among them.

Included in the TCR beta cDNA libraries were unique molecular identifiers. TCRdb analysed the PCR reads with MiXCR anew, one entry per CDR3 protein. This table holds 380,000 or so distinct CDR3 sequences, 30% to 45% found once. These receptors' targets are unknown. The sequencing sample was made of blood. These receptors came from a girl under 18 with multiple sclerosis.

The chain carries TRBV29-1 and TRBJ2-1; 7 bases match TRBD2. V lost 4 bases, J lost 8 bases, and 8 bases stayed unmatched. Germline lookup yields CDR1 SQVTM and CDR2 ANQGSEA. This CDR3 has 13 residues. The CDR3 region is CSVGTSSLDEQFF. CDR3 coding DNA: TGCAGCGTTGGGACTAGTTCGCTCGATGAGCAGTTCTTC.

The CDR3 is CSALGFAGRSSYNEQFF. The DNA of the CDR3 is TGCAGTGCTCTAGGGTTTGCGGGGCGGAGCTCCTACAATGAGCAGTTCTTC. The chain carries TRBV20-1 and TRBJ2-1; a possible D gene is TRBD2 (6 bases). The CDR3 consists of 17 residues. The ends were cut back, 5 bases at V and 0 bases at J, with 20 bases in the middle. The germline CDR1 and CDR2 sequences are DFQATT and SNEGSKA (reference sequence).

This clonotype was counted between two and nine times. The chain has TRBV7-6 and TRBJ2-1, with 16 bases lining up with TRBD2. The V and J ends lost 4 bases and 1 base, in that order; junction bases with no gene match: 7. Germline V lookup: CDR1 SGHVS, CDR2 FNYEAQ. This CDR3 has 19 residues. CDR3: CASSSTGTSGGVSYNEQFF. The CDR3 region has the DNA TGTGCCAGCAGCTCAACCGGGACTAGCGGGGGGGTATCCTACAATGAGCAGTTCTTC.

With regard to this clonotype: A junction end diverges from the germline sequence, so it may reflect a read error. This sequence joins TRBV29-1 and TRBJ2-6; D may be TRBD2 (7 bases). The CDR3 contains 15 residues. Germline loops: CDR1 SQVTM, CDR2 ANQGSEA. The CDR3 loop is CSVPDGGRGANVRTF. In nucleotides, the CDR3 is TGCAGCGTTCCCGACGGGGGGCGAGGGGCCAACGTCCGGACTTTC.

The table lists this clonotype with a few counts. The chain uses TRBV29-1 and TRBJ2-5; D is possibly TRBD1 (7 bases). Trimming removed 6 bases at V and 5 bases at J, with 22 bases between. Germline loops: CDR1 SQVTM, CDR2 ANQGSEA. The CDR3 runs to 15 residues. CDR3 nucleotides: TGCAGCGTGAGGGGCAGGGGGACTCAACGGGAGACCCAGTACTTC. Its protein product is CSVRGRGTQRETQYF.

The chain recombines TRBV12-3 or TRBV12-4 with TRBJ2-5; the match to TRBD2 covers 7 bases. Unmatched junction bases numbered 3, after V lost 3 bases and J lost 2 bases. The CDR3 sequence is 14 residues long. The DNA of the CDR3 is TGTGCCAGCAGTTTCGATAGCGGGCAAGAGACCCAGTACTTC. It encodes CASSFDSGQETQYF.

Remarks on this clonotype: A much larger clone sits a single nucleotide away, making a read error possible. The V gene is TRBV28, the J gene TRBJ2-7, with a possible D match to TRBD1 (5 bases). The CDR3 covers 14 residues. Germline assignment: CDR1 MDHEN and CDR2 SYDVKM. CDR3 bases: TGTGCCAGCAGTTCCCAGGGTTTCCCCTACGAGCAGGACTTC. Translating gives CASSSQGFPYEQDF.

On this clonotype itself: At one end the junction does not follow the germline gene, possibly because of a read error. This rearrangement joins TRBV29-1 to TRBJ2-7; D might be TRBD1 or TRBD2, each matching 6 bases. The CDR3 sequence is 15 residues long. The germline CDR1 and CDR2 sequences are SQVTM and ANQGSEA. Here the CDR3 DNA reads TGCAGAGTTGCACGGGGGCAACAAACCACCTACGAGCAGTACTTC. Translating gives CRVARGQQTTYEQYF.

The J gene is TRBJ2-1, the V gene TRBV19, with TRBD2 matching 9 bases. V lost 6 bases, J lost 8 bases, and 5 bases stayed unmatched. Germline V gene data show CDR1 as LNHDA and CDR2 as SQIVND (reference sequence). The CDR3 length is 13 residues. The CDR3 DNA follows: TGTGCCAGTAGGGCGGGGGGGCTGGATGAGCAGTTCTTC. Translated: CASRAGGLDEQFF. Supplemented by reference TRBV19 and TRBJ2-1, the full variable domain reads DGGITQSPKYLFRKEGQNVTLSCEQNLNHDAMYWYRQDPGQGLRLIYYSQIVNDFQKGDIAEGYSVSREKKESFPLTVTSAQKNPTAFYLCASRAGGLDEQFFGPGTRLTVL.

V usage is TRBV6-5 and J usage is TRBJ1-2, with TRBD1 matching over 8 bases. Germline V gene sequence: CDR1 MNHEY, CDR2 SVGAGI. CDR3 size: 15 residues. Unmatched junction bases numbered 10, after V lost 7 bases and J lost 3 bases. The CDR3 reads CASTILGTGYYGYTF. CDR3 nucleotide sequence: TGTGCCAGCACCATACTCGGGACAGGATACTATGGCTACACCTTC.

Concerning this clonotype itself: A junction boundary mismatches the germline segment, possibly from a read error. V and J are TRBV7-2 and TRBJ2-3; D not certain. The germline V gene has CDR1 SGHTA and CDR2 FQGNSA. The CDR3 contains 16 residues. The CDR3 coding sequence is TGTGTCAGCAGCTTAGCCTTGGGCTCCAGCACAGATACGCAGTATTTT. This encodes CVSSLALGSSTDTQYF.

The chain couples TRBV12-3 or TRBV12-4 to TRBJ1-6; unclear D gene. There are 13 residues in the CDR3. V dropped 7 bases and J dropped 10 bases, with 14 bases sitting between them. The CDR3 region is CASMGNHGSPLHF. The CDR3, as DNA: TGTGCCAGCATGGGGAACCACGGCTCACCCCTCCACTTT.

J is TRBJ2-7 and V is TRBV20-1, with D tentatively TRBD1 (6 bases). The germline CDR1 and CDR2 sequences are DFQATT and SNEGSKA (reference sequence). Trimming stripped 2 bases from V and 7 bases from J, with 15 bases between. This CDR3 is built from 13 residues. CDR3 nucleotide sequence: TGCAGTGCTAGAACACCGGGACAAAGGGAGCAGTACTTC. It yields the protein CSARTPGQREQYF.

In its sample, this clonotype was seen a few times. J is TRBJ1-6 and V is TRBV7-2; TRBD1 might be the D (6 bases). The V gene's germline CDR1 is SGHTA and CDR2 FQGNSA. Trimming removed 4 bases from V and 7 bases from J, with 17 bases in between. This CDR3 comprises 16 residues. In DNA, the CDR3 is TGTGCCAGCAGCTCGCCACAGGGAGTTGGGAATTCACCCCTCCACTTT. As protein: CASSSPQGVGNSPLHF.

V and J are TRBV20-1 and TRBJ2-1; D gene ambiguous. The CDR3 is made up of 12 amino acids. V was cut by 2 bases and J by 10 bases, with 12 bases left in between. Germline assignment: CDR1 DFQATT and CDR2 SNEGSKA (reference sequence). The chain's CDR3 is CSARLLSEEQFF. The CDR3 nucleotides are TGCAGTGCTAGACTACTATCGGAAGAGCAGTTCTTC.

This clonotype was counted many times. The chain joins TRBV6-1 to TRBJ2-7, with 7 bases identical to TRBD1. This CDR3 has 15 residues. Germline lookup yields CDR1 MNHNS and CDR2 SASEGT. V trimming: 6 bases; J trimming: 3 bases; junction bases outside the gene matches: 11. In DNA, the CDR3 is TGTGCCAGCAGCCTTTTCGACAGGGAGAGCTACGAGCAGTACTTC. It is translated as CASSLFDRESYEQYF.

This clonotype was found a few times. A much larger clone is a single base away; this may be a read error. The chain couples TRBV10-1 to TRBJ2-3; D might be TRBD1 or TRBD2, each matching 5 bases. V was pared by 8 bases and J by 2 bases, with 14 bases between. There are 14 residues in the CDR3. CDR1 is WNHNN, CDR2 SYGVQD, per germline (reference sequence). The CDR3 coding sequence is TGCGCCAGCGGTTCGGGACGGACCACAGATACGCAGTATTTT. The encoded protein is CASGSGRTTDTQYF.